The sequence of this T cell receptor beta chain was determined in a study of cytomegalovirus exposure and HLA in healthy donors. Overall study context: The study placed over 65% of its 350 to 450 genotyped donors in the Caucasian-associated ancestry cluster.

This CDR3 contains 13 residues. Trimming shortened V by 6 bases and J by 2 bases, and 8 bases separated the two germline ends. Germline V CDR1 and CDR2: LNHDA, SQIVND (reference sequence). PCR used 60 Vbeta primers and 13 Jbeta primers. The protocol was immunoSEQ multiplex PCR, while the TCRdb copy is restricted to in-frame clones and leaves out a portion. The table has hundreds of thousands of clones, approximately 90% seen once. The TCR comes from a woman younger than 35 in good health and CMV-seronegative. The sample comprised PBMCs. The V gene is TRBV19, the J gene TRBJ1-3; possible D gene TRBD1, 5 bases. The CDR3 bases are TGTGCCAGTAGACAGGTAGCTGGAAACACCATATATTTT. This gives the protein CASRQVAGNTIYF.